The T cell receptor beta chain described here comes from a study of cytomegalovirus exposure and HLA in healthy donors. Across the whole study: Within an early data release were about 90 million unique TCRs drawn from HLA-typed donors.

This clone was detected only a few times. PCR primers comprised 60 Vbeta and 13 Jbeta primers. Profiled with immunoSEQ multiplex PCR; TCRdb holds only in-frame clones, not every one. This sample yields approximately 190,000 clones, of which 80% are seen a single time; less than 7% belongs to the top ten. This CDR3 is 15 amino acids long. Germline assignment: CDR1 SGHDT and CDR2 YYEEEE. The V gene lost 0 bases and the J gene lost 6 bases, with 10 bases spanning the gap. The rearrangement links TRBV5-6 to TRBJ1-6; D is perhaps TRBD1 (5 bases). This TCR was recovered from a man aged 40-50 years in good health and CMV-seropositive. The source material was PBMCs. In DNA form, the CDR3 reads TGTGCCAGCAGCTTGGGACAGCTCCTTAATTCACCCCTCCACTTT. Residues: CASSLGQLLNSPLHF.